Below are 24 T cell receptor beta chains sequenced from a single sample in a study of CD8 T cells in ankylosing spondylitis. Notes on the study in general: Characteristic of ankylosing spondylitis blood, it appeared, was a TCR beta motif comprising eight highly homologous variants.

No cognate antigen is known for these TCRs. Using its own MiXCR run on the 5' RACE reads, TCRdb lists one record per CDR3 protein. The sample consists of approximately 300,000 distinct CDR3 sequences, roughly 8% of them appearing once. Sequencing was carried out using blood, either unsorted or a sorted T cell fraction (not recorded which). Receptor source: a male donor with ankylosing spondylitis.

The DNA for the CDR3 is TGTGCCAGCAACATCCTGGCTAGCGGGAGGGATGAGCAGTTCTTC. This sequence encodes CASNILASGRDEQFF. J is TRBJ2-1 and V is TRBV6-1; 12 bases agree with TRBD2. This CDR3 comprises 15 residues. Trimming removed 7 bases from V and 8 bases from J; junction bases left unmatched: 9. CDR1 is MNHNS, CDR2 SASEGT, per germline.

This clonotype was detected many times. This chain uses TRBV7-3 with TRBJ1-1; no reliable D call. Trimming left V 1 base short and J 5 bases short, with 8 bases between. Germline values: CDR1 SGHTA, CDR2 FQGTGA. The CDR3 extends over 13 amino acids. CDR3: CASSLSEGTEAFF. DNA of the CDR3: TGTGCCAGCAGCTTAAGTGAGGGAACTGAAGCTTTCTTT.

This clonotype was observed a handful of times. The rearrangement joins TRBV4-1 to TRBJ1-2, with D possibly TRBD1 on 5 matching bases. Germline loops: CDR1 MGHRA, CDR2 YSYEKL. The CDR3 has 15 residues. V shed 0 bases and J shed 3 bases, with 11 bases lying between them. CDR3 bases: TGCGCCAGCAGCCAAGACGGCGGCAGGGACTATGGCTACACCTTC. Translation gives CASSQDGGRDYGYTF.

This clonotype was recorded a few times. V gene TRBV12-3 or TRBV12-4 combines with J gene TRBJ2-7, with 9 bases that match TRBD2. The junction had 7 bases not matched to a gene; V was cut back by 3 bases and J by 7 bases. The CDR3 covers 14 residues. The chain's CDR3 is CASSFSLAGTEQYF. The CDR3 DNA follows: TGTGCCAGCAGTTTCAGTCTAGCGGGAACTGAGCAGTACTTC.

This clonotype has a handful of counts. The chain uses TRBV5-1 and TRBJ2-2; 8 bases align to TRBD1. The CDR3 has 15 amino acids. The germline CDR1 and CDR2 sequences are SGHRS and YFSETQ. V was clipped by 2 bases and J by 5 bases; unmatched bases: 5. CDR3 loop: CASSLGQGWTGELFF. DNA for the CDR3: TGCGCCAGCAGCTTAGGACAGGGTTGGACCGGGGAGCTGTTTTTT.

This clonotype has a handful of counts. The chain employs TRBV6-1 and TRBJ2-1; no firm D call. The CDR3 sequence is 15 residues long. V was clipped by 6 bases and J by 3 bases, with 15 bases between them. Germline CDR1 MNHNS, CDR2 SASEGT. This CDR3 is CASRSSQGFYNEQFF. The CDR3 DNA follows: TGTGCCAGCAGATCCAGCCAAGGGTTCTACAATGAGCAGTTCTTC.

V usage is TRBV11-2 and J usage is TRBJ2-1, with 11 bases that match TRBD2. This CDR3 comprises 18 residues. Germline values: CDR1 SGHAT, CDR2 FQNNGV. The J segment lost 5 bases and the V segment lost 2 bases, leaving 11 bases of the junction unmatched. The CDR3 loop is CASSLLLAGVVPNNEQFF. CDR3 nucleotide sequence: TGTGCCAGCAGCTTATTACTAGCGGGAGTAGTGCCAAACAATGAGCAGTTCTTC. The entire variable domain, with the rest obtained from reference TRBV11-2 and TRBJ2-1, is as follows: EAGVAQSPRYKIIEKRQSVAFWCNPISGHATLYWYQQILGQGPKLLIQFQNNGVVDDSQLPKDRFSAERLKGVDSTLKIQPAKLEDSAVYLCASSLLLAGVVPNNEQFFGPGTRLTVL.

This clonotype came up many times. This chain connects TRBV29-1 to TRBJ1-1; TRBD1 agrees at 10 bases. Trimming at V came to 6 bases and at J to 0 bases, leaving 1 base not matched to a gene. Germline V gives CDR1 SQVTM, CDR2 ANQGSEA. The CDR3 is 13 amino acids. CDR3 nucleotide sequence: TGCAGCGTGGACAGGGGGTTGAACACTGAAGCTTTCTTT. Translation: CSVDRGLNTEAFF.

This clonotype was recorded at least ten times. V is TRBV5-1 and J is TRBJ1-6, with D possibly TRBD1 on 5 matching bases. The CDR3 is made up of 14 amino acids. In germline, CDR1 is SGHRS, CDR2 YFSETQ. V lost 4 bases, J lost 6 bases, and 11 bases lay in between. DNA for the CDR3: TGCGCCAGCAGCCGGGACGGCGGTAATTCACCCCTCCACTTT. Translation: CASSRDGGNSPLHF. Combining the CDR3 with reference TRBV5-1 and TRBJ1-6 gives the whole variable domain KAGVTQTPRYLIKTRGQQVTLSCSPISGHRSVSWYQQTPGQGLQFLFEYFSETQRNKGNFPGRFSGRQFSNSRSEMNVSTLELGDSALYLCASSRDGGNSPLHFGNGTRLTVT.

This clonotype was counted many times. The chain carries TRBV6-4 and TRBJ2-1; the D gene is possibly TRBD2 (6 bases). Germline CDR1 MRHNA, CDR2 SNTAGT. The germline V and J ends were trimmed by 6 bases and 3 bases, with 18 bases remaining between them. The CDR3 length is 16 residues. The CDR3 protein is CASSPQRVPLYNEQFF. CDR3 DNA: TGTGCCAGCAGCCCGCAGCGGGTGCCGCTCTACAATGAGCAGTTCTTC.

V is TRBV5-1 and J is TRBJ1-1; D is unresolved. This CDR3 region has 14 residues. Per the germline V gene, CDR1 is SGHRS and CDR2 is YFSETQ. Trimming removed 0 bases at V and 3 bases at J, with 9 bases between. The CDR3 sequence: CASSLASFDTEAFF. The CDR3 nucleotides read TGCGCCAGCAGCTTGGCGAGTTTCGACACTGAAGCTTTCTTT.

The rearrangement links TRBV20-1 to TRBJ1-5, with 10 bases identical to TRBD1. Germline loops: CDR1 DFQATT, CDR2 SNEGSKA (reference sequence). The CDR3 runs to 18 residues. CDR3 DNA sequence: TGCTGCTCCTGGGGGGAGGGACAGGGGTGGGAGGGCAATCAGCCCCAGCATTTT. As protein: CCSWGEGQGWEGNQPQHF.

The genes are TRBV5-1 and TRBJ2-7, with no clear D. The CDR3 extends over 17 amino acids. Trimming took 0 bases from V and 1 from J, leaving 17 bases between them. The germline V gene encodes CDR1 SGHRS and CDR2 YFSETQ. Here the CDR3 DNA reads TGCGCCAGCAGCTTGGGTTCCTGGGTGGAGTGGTCCTACGAGCAGTACTTC. Translation gives CASSLGSWVEWSYEQYF.

This clonotype was observed a handful of times. The rearrangement uses TRBV4-1 and TRBJ2-2; 7 bases map to TRBD1. The CDR3 runs to 14 residues. V shed 3 bases and J 8 bases; nucleotides not matched to a gene: 6. From germline, CDR1 is MGHRA and CDR2 YSYEKL. The CDR3 DNA sequence: TGCGCCAGCAGCCATACACAGGGGAATGGGGAGCTGTTTTTT. Its protein is CASSHTQGNGELFF.

The sample holds many counts of this clonotype. The rearrangement joins TRBV4-1 to TRBJ2-3; TRBD1 matches 7 bases. The CDR3 length is 18 residues. CDR1 MGHRA and CDR2 YSYEKL come from the germline V gene. The ends lost 5 bases at V and 2 bases at J; junction bases unmatched: 16. This chain's CDR3 is CASSRDTGTELLTDTQYF. CDR3 bases: TGCGCCAGCAGCAGAGATACGGGGACAGAGCTACTCACAGATACGCAGTATTTT.

The chain has TRBV4-1 and TRBJ2-7; tentative D call: TRBD1 (6 bases). This CDR3 has 15 amino acids. Germline-derived CDR1 and CDR2 are MGHRA and YSYEKL. With 4 bases removed from V and 0 bases from J, the gap between germline ends came to 13 bases. The CDR3 sequence is CASSRERQVSYEQYF. CDR3 coding DNA: TGCGCCAGCAGCCGGGAGAGACAGGTCTCCTACGAGCAGTACTTC.

This clonotype was counted at least ten times. The V and J genes are TRBV6-5 and TRBJ1-1; tentative D call: TRBD1 (6 bases). V lost 5 bases to trimming and J lost 10 bases, with 11 bases between them. The CDR3 spans 11 residues. From germline, CDR1 is MNHEY and CDR2 SVGAGI. DNA for the CDR3: TGTGCCAGCAGTGGATACAGGGTAGCTTTCTTT. It codes for CASSGYRVAFF.

Ten or more counts support this clonotype. This sequence joins TRBV5-1 and TRBJ1-4, with 9 bases lining up with TRBD1. Germline lookup yields CDR1 SGHRS and CDR2 YFSETQ. The CDR3 runs to 15 residues. Trimming removed 4 bases from V and 4 bases from J; junction bases left unmatched: 5. The CDR3 sequence is CASSRDRVGNEKLFF. The CDR3 coding sequence is TGCGCCAGCAGCCGGGACAGGGTCGGTAATGAAAAACTGTTTTTT.

In its sample, this clonotype was seen a few times. The chain joins TRBV15 to TRBJ2-2; 7 bases are a match to TRBD2. The CDR3 spans 20 residues. J lost 3 bases, V lost 1 base, and 17 bases had no gene match. The germline gives CDR1 LNHNV, CDR2 YYDKDF (reference sequence). The CDR3 region is CATSRAPPDERGPHTGELFF. The CDR3 nucleotides read TGTGCCACCAGCAGAGCTCCCCCCGATGAGCGGGGCCCCCACACCGGGGAGCTGTTTTTT.

The genes are TRBV29-1 and TRBJ2-1, with D unclear. Germline CDR1 is SQVTM and CDR2 is ANQGSEA. The CDR3 has 10 amino acids. V shed 7 bases and J shed 6 bases, with 7 bases lying between them. CDR3 loop: CSEGGNEQFF. The CDR3, as DNA: TGCAGCGAGGGCGGCAATGAGCAGTTCTTC.

The J gene is TRBJ2-1, the V gene TRBV28; 12 bases are shared with TRBD2. The CDR3 is 17 residues long. Germline-derived CDR1 and CDR2 are MDHEN and SYDVKM. V was clipped by 5 bases and J by 0 bases; unmatched bases: 5. The CDR3 spells CASSNGLAGPSYNEQFF. In DNA form, the CDR3 reads TGTGCCAGCAGTAACGGACTAGCGGGACCCTCCTACAATGAGCAGTTCTTC.

In this sample, this clonotype turned up a few times. V is TRBV5-1 and J is TRBJ2-7; D is uncertain. The CDR3 spans 15 residues. Germline values: CDR1 SGHRS, CDR2 YFSETQ. V lost 0 bases and J 1 base, leaving 11 bases between the germline ends. The CDR3 nucleotides are TGCGCCAGCAGCTTGGAGGGCCTACCTTCCTACGAGCAGTACTTC. It codes for CASSLEGLPSYEQYF.

This clonotype was found a few times. The chain couples TRBV20-1 to TRBJ1-1; the match to TRBD1 covers 9 bases. J gave up 4 bases and V 0 bases, and 15 bases lay outside the gene matches. The length of the CDR3 is 18 residues. Germline CDR1 DFQATT, CDR2 SNEGSKA (reference sequence). CDR3 DNA sequence: TGCAGTGCTAGAGATCCGGCGGGACAGGGTGGGGGAGGCACTGAAGCTTTCTTT. Its translation: CSARDPAGQGGGGTEAFF.

The J gene is TRBJ2-1, the V gene TRBV6-1, with a possible D match to TRBD2 (5 bases). In germline, CDR1 is MNHNS, CDR2 SASEGT. The V end lost 1 base, the J end lost 2 bases, and 9 bases lay between the germline ends. The CDR3 consists of 15 residues. The chain's CDR3 is CASSEGLTTYNEQFF. The DNA of the CDR3 is TGTGCCAGCAGTGAAGGACTAACAACCTACAATGAGCAGTTCTTC.